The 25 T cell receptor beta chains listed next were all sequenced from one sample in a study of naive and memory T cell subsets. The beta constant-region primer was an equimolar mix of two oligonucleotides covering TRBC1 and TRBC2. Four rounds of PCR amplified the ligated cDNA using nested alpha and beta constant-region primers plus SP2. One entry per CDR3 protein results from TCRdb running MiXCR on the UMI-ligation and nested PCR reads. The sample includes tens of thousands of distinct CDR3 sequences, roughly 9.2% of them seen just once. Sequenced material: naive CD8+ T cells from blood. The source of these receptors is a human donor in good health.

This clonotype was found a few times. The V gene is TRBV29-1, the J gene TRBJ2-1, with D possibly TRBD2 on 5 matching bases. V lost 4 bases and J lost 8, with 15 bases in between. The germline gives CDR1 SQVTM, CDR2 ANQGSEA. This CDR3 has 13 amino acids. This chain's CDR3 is CSVGWTHVDEQFF. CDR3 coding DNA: TGCAGCGTTGGGTGGACTCACGTCGATGAGCAGTTCTTC.

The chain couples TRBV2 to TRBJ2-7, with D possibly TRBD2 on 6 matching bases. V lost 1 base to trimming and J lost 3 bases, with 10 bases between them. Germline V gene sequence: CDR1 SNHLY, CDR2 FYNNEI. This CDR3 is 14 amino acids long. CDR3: CASSEDAGFYEQYF. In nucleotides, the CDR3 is TGTGCCAGCAGTGAAGATGCGGGGTTCTACGAGCAGTACTTC.

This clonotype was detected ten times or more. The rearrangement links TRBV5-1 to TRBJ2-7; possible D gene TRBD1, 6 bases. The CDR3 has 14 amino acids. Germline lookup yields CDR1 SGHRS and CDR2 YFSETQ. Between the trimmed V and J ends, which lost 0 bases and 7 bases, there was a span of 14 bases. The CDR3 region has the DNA TGCGCCAGCAGCTTGGAGACAGGTGTAGGGGAGCAGTACTTC. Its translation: CASSLETGVGEQYF.

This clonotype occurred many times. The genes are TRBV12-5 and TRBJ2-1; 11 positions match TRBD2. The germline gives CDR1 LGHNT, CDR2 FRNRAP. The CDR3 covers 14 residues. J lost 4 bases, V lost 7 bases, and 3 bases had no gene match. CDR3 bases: TGTGCTAGTGCCGGGACTAGCGGTTACAATGAGCAGTTCTTC. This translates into CASAGTSGYNEQFF.

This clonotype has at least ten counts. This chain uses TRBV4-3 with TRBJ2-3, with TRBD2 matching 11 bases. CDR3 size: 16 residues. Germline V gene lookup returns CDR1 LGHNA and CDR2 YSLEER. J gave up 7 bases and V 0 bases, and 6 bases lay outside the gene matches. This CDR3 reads CASSQDLTSGVNTQYF. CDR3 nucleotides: TGCGCCAGCAGCCAAGATCTGACTAGCGGGGTTAATACGCAGTATTTT.

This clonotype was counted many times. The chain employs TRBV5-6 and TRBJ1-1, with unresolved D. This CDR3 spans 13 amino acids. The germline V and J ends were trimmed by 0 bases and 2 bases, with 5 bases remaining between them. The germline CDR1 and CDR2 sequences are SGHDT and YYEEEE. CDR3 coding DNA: TGTGCCAGCAGCTTGGGCACAAACACTGAAGCTTTCTTT. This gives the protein CASSLGTNTEAFF. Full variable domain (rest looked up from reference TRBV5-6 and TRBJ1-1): DAGVTQSPTHLIKTRGQQVTLRCSPKSGHDTVSWYQQALGQGPQFIFQYYEEEERQRGNFPDRFSGHQFPNYSSELNVNALLLGDSALYLCASSLGTNTEAFFGQGTRLTVV.

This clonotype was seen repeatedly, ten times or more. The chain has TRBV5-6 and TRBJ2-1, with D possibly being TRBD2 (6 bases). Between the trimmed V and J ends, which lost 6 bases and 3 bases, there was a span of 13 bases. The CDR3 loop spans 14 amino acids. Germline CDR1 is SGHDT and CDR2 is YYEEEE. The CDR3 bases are TGTGCCAGCACTATCGGGGGTCTCTACAATGAGCAGTTCTTC. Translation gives CASTIGGLYNEQFF.

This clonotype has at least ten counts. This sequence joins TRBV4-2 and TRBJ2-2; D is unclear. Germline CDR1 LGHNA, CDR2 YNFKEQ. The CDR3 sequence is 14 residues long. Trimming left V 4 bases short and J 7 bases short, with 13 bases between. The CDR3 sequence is CASSPGAGHGELFF. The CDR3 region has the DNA TGTGCCAGCAGCCCAGGAGCAGGCCACGGGGAGCTGTTTTTT.

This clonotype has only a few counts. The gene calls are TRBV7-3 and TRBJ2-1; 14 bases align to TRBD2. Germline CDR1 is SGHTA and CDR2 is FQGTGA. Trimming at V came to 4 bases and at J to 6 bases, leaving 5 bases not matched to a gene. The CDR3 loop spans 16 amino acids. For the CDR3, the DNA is TGTGCCAGCAGCTCACAGACTAGCGGGAGGGGCAATGAGCAGTTCTTC. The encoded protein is CASSSQTSGRGNEQFF. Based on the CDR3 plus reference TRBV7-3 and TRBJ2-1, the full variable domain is GAGVSQTPSNKVTEKGKYVELRCDPISGHTALYWYRQSLGQGPEFLIYFQGTGAADDSGLPNDRFFAVRPEGSVSTLKIQRTERGDSAVYLCASSSQTSGRGNEQFFGPGTRLTVL.

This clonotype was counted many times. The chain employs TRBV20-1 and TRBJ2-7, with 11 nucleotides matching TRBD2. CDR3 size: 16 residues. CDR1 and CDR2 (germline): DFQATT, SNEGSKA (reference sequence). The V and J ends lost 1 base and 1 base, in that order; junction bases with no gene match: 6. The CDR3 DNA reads TGCAGTGCTAGAGGAGAGGGACTAGCGGCTTCCTACGAGCAGTACTTC. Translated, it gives CSARGEGLAASYEQYF.

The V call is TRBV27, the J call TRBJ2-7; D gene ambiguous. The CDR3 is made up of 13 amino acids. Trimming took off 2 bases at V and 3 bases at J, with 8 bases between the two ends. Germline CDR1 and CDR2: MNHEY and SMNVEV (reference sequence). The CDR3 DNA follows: TGTGCCAGCAGTTTAGGGCCGAGCTACGAGCAGTACTTC. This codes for CASSLGPSYEQYF.

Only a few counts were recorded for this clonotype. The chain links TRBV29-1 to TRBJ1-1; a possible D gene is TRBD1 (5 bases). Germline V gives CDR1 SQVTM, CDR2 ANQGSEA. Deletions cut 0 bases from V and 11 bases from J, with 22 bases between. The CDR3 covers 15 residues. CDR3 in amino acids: CSVEDPRQMPLVAFF. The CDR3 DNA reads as TGCAGCGTTGAAGACCCGAGACAGATGCCCCTTGTCGCTTTCTTT.

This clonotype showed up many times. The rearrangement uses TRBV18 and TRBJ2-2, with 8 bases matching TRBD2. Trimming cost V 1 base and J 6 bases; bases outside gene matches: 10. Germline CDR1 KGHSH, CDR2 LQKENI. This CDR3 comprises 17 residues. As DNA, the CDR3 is TGTGCCAGCTCACCACTAGCGGGATGGAGTACATCCGGGGAGCTGTTTTTT. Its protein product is CASSPLAGWSTSGELFF.

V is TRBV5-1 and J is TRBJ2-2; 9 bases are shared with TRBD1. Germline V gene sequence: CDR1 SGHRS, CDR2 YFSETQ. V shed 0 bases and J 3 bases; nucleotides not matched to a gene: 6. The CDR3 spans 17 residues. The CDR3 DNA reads TGCGCCAGCAGCTTGGATGAACAGGGGGCGGACACCGGGGAGCTGTTTTTT. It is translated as CASSLDEQGADTGELFF. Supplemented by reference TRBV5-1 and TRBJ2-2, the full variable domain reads KAGVTQTPRYLIKTRGQQVTLSCSPISGHRSVSWYQQTPGQGLQFLFEYFSETQRNKGNFPGRFSGRQFSNSRSEMNVSTLELGDSALYLCASSLDEQGADTGELFFGEGSRLTVL.

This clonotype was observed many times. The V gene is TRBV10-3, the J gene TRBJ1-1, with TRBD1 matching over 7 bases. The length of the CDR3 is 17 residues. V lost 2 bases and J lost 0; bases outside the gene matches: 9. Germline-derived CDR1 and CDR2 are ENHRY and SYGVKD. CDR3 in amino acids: CAISETWDSPMNTEAFF. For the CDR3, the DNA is TGTGCCATCAGTGAGACTTGGGACAGCCCCATGAACACTGAAGCTTTCTTT.

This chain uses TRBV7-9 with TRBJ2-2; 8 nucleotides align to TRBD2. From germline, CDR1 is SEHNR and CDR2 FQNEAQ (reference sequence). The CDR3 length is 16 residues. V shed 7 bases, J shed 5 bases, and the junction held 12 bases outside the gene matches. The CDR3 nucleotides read TGTGCCAGCAACCCAAGCGGGAGTGCATCAACCGGGGAGCTGTTTTTT. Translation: CASNPSGSASTGELFF.

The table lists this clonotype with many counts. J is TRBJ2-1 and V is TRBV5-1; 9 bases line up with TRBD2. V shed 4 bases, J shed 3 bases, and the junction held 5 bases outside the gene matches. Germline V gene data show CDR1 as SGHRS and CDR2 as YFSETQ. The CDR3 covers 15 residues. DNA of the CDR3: TGCGCCAGCAGCGCCGGACTAGCGAACTACAATGAGCAGTTCTTC. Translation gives CASSAGLANYNEQFF.

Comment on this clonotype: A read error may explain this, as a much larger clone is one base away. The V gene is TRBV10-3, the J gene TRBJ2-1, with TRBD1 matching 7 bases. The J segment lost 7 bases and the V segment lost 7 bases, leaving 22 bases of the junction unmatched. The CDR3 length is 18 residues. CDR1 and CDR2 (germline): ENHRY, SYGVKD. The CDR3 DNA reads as TGTGCCATCACCAATCCGCCACAGGGGTCGGGTAGGACGAATGAGCAGTTCTTC. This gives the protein CAITNPPQGSGRTNEQFF.

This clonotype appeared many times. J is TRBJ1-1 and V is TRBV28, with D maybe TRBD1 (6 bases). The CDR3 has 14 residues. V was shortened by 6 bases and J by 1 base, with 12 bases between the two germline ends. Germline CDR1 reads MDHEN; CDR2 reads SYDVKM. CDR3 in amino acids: CASRSTGTNTEAFF. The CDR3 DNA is TGTGCCAGCAGGTCAACAGGGACGAACACTGAAGCTTTCTTT.

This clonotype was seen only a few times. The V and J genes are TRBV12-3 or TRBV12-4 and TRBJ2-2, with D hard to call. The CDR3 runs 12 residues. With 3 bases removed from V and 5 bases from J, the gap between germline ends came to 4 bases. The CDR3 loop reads CASSFITGELFF. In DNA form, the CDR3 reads TGTGCCAGCAGTTTCATTACCGGGGAGCTGTTTTTT.

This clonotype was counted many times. The CDR3 DNA follows: TGTGCCAGCAGTTTACTGCCCACAGATACGCAGTATTTT. It specifies CASSLLPTDTQYF. The V and J genes are TRBV12-3 or TRBV12-4 and TRBJ2-3, with unresolved D. CDR3 length: 13 residues. Trimming stripped 2 bases from V and 2 bases from J, with 5 bases between.

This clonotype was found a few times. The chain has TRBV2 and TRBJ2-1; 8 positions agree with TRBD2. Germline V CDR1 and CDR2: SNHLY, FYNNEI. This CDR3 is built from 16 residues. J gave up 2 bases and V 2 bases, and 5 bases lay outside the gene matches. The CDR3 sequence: CASSERGSGAYNEQFF. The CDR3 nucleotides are TGTGCCAGCAGTGAAAGGGGTAGCGGGGCCTACAATGAGCAGTTCTTC. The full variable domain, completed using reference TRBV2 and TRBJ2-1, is EPEVTQTPSHQVTQMGQEVILRCVPISNHLYFYWYRQILGQKVEFLVSFYNNEISEKSEIFDDQFSVERPDGSNFTLKIRSTKLEDSAMYFCASSERGSGAYNEQFFGPGTRLTVL.

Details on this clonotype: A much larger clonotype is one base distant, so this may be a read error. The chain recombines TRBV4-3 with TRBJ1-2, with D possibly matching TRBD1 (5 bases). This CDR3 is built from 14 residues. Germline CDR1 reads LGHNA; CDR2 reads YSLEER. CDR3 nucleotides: TGCGCCAGCAGCCAAGATTGGGGCAGGTATGGCTACAACTTC. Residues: CASSQDWGRYGYNF.

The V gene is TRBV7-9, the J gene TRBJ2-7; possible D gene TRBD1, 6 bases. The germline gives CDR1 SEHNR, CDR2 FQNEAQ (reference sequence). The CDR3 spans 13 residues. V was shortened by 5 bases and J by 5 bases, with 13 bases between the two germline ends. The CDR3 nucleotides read TGTGCCAGCAGCGACCGACAGGCGGACGAGCAGTACTTC. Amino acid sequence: CASSDRQADEQYF.

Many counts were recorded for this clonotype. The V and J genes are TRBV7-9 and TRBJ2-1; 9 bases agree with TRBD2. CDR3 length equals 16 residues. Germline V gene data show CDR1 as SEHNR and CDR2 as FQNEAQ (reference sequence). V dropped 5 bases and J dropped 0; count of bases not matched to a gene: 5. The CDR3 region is CASSVTSGSSYNEQFF. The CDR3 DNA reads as TGTGCCAGCAGCGTGACTAGCGGCTCCTCCTACAATGAGCAGTTCTTC.